This entry lists 20 T cell receptor beta chains sequenced from one sample in a study of cytomegalovirus exposure and HLA in healthy donors. With 60 Vbeta and 13 Jbeta primers, the PCR was carried out. Clones were read by immunoSEQ multiplex PCR, and TCRdb kept only the in-frame ones, dropping some. Of some 150,000 clones listed, 70% to 80% are singletons. The sample comprised PBMCs. The receptors come from a man aged 18 to 29 in good health and CMV-seropositive.

V and J are TRBV6-1 and TRBJ1-6, with a possible D match to TRBD1 (6 bases). The V end was cut by 6 bases, the J end by 6 bases, with 9 bases between. The germline CDR1 and CDR2 sequences are MNHNS and SASEGT. The CDR3 extends over 13 amino acids. The CDR3 DNA sequence: TGTGCCAGCAGGACGGACAGTAATTCACCCCTCCACTTT. Its translation: CASRTDSNSPLHF.

V usage is TRBV7-9 and J usage is TRBJ2-5, with D hard to call. The CDR3 runs 12 residues. V was clipped by 6 bases and J by 5 bases, with 10 bases between them. Germline CDR1 and CDR2: SEHNR and FQNEAQ (reference sequence). The CDR3 spells CASSYPGETQYF. The CDR3 nucleotides read TGTGCCAGCAGTTATCCCGGGGAGACCCAGTACTTC.

The sample holds a few counts of this clone. The rearrangement joins TRBV5-6 to TRBJ1-2; 9 nucleotides match TRBD1. V gave up 0 bases and J gave up 0 bases; unmatched junction bases: 9. The CDR3 length is 18 residues. Per the germline V gene, CDR1 is SGHDT and CDR2 is YYEEEE. This CDR3 reads CASSLVTWTGDPNYGYTF. CDR3 bases: TGTGCCAGCAGCTTGGTTACATGGACAGGGGACCCTAACTATGGCTACACCTTC.

This sequence joins TRBV4-3 and TRBJ1-4; weak D call: TRBD1 (5 bases). V was cut by 3 bases and J by 7 bases, with 12 bases left in between. This CDR3 is built from 14 residues. Germline CDR1 is LGHNA and CDR2 is YSLEER. The CDR3 spells CASSHSAGGEKLFF. The CDR3 DNA is TGCGCCAGCAGCCACTCCGCGGGGGGTGAAAAACTGTTTTTT.

This chain links TRBV19 with TRBJ2-5; TRBD1 agrees at 7 bases. The J call may be incorrect, as the DNA end agrees better with TRBJ2-7. Looked up from germline, CDR1 is LNHDA and CDR2 is SQIVND (reference sequence). CDR3 length: 14 residues. The CDR3 DNA follows: TGTGCCAGTAGTACCCGGGACAGACCCTACGAGCAGTACTTC. It codes for CASSTRDRPYEQYF.

The V and J genes are TRBV5-1 and TRBJ2-5; 8 bases map to TRBD2. CDR1 is SGHRS, CDR2 YFSETQ, per germline. The CDR3 has 15 amino acids. With V trimmed by 1 base and J by 4 bases, 6 bases remained unmatched. CDR3 in DNA: TGCGCCAGCAGCTTGACAGGCCGGGGGGGAGAGACCCAGTACTTC. Protein sequence: CASSLTGRGGETQYF. The entire variable domain, with the rest obtained from reference TRBV5-1 and TRBJ2-5, is as follows: KAGVTQTPRYLIKTRGQQVTLSCSPISGHRSVSWYQQTPGQGLQFLFEYFSETQRNKGNFPGRFSGRQFSNSRSEMNVSTLELGDSALYLCASSLTGRGGETQYFGPGTRLLVL.

CDR3 DNA: TGTGCCATCACGGGACACCCTAACACTGAAGCTTTCTTT. This gives the protein CAITGHPNTEAFF. The chain is built from TRBV10-3 and TRBJ1-1; D might be TRBD1 (6 bases). CDR3 length: 13 residues. The V end was cut by 7 bases, the J end by 2 bases, with 11 bases between. Germline CDR1 reads ENHRY; CDR2 reads SYGVKD.

The gene calls are TRBV25-1 and TRBJ2-1; 9 bases are a match to TRBD1. The CDR3 covers 12 residues. Germline values: CDR1 MGHDK, CDR2 SYGVNS. V lost 4 bases, J lost 13 bases, and 5 bases stayed unmatched. The CDR3 region has the DNA TGTGCCAGCAGTGGGGGACAGGGTGGTCAGTTCTTC. Translating gives CASSGGQGGQFF.

This clone was found a few times. The chain has TRBV15 and TRBJ2-5, with TRBD1 matching over 10 bases. CDR3 size: 15 residues. Germline values: CDR1 LNHNV, CDR2 YYDKDF (reference sequence). J gave up 5 bases and V 4 bases, and 7 bases lay outside the gene matches. The CDR3 is CATSIQDRGRETQYF. CDR3 nucleotides: TGTGCCACCAGCATCCAAGACAGGGGGCGGGAGACCCAGTACTTC.

The chain carries TRBV5-4 and TRBJ2-1; TRBD2 matches 13 bases. Germline CDR1 reads SGHNT; CDR2 reads YYREEE (reference sequence). This CDR3 has 15 residues. Germline trimming cut 3 bases from V and 8 bases from J; bases unmatched to any gene: 5. The CDR3 bases are TGTGCCAGCAGCTCAAGGACTAGCGGGAGTTATGAGCAGTTCTTC. Amino acid sequence: CASSSRTSGSYEQFF. The whole variable domain, filled in from reference TRBV5-4 and TRBJ2-1, reads ETGVTQSPTHLIKTRGQQVTLRCSSQSGHNTVSWYQQALGQGPQFIFQYYREEENGRGNFPPRFSGLQFPNYSSELNVNALELDDSALYLCASSSRTSGSYEQFFGPGTRLTVL.

The chain uses TRBV19 and TRBJ2-3; 13 bases match TRBD2. The CDR3 is 16 amino acids. CDR1 is LNHDA and CDR2 is SQIVND in the germline V gene (reference sequence). V lost 5 bases and J lost 8; bases outside the gene matches: 10. CDR3 region: CASSVGLAGMIGTQYF. In DNA, the CDR3 is TGTGCCAGTAGTGTGGGACTAGCGGGAATGATCGGTACGCAGTATTTT.

This chain uses TRBV19 with TRBJ2-5; D is perhaps TRBD1 (5 bases). The CDR3 runs 14 residues. V was shortened by 2 bases and J by 10 bases, with 17 bases between the two germline ends. The germline gives CDR1 LNHDA, CDR2 SQIVND (reference sequence). The CDR3 protein is CASSISVGQGSQYF. The CDR3 nucleotides are TGTGCCAGTAGTATAAGTGTCGGGCAGGGAAGCCAGTACTTC.

The V call is TRBV4-1, the J call TRBJ1-6; TRBD1 aligns across 7 bases. In germline, CDR1 is MGHRA, CDR2 YSYEKL. The CDR3 runs 16 residues. J gave up 10 bases and V 1 base, and 10 bases lay outside the gene matches. The CDR3 bases are TGCGCCAGCAGCCAAGGTCGCACAGGGGAACACTCACCCCTCCACTTT. This gives the protein CASSQGRTGEHSPLHF.

This clone was detected only a few times. The J gene is TRBJ1-2, the V gene TRBV10-3, with 9 bases lining up with TRBD1. Per germline, CDR1 ENHRY and CDR2 SYGVKD. This CDR3 has 17 amino acids. V dropped 2 bases and J dropped 5; count of bases not matched to a gene: 12. The CDR3: CAISEPRTGVRWYGYTF. CDR3 nucleotide sequence: TGTGCCATCAGTGAGCCCCGGACAGGGGTGCGTTGGTATGGCTACACCTTC.

This clone showed up just once. The chain carries TRBV11-2 and TRBJ1-6; a possible D gene is TRBD1 (6 bases). Between the trimmed V and J ends, which lost 0 bases and 2 bases, there was a span of 11 bases. The CDR3 is 17 residues long. Germline V lookup: CDR1 SGHAT, CDR2 FQNNGV. The CDR3 loop reads CASSLDRTVPYNSPLHF. CDR3 bases: TGTGCCAGCAGCTTAGATCGGACAGTCCCCTATAATTCACCCCTCCACTTT.

The chain links TRBV14 to TRBJ2-5; D ambiguous. Trimming cost V 3 bases and J 5 bases, with 13 bases left between them. CDR1 SGHDN and CDR2 FVKESK come from the germline V gene. The CDR3 spans 14 residues. In DNA form, the CDR3 reads TGTGCCAGCAGCCATTACTTGGAGTGGGAGACCCAGTACTTC. This sequence encodes CASSHYLEWETQYF.

The V gene is TRBV5-1, the J gene TRBJ2-5, with 8 bases that match TRBD2. CDR3 length: 16 residues. J gave up 7 bases and V 6 bases, and 17 bases lay outside the gene matches. Germline V gene data show CDR1 as SGHRS and CDR2 as YFSETQ. The CDR3 coding sequence is TGCGCCAGCACCCTGGATGTGGCTAGCGGGCTAAGGACCCAGTACTTC. It is translated as CASTLDVASGLRTQYF.

The chain uses TRBV11-2 and TRBJ2-5; D is uncertain. Germline loops: CDR1 SGHAT, CDR2 FQNNGV. This CDR3 has 14 amino acids. V was shortened by 5 bases and J by 5 bases, with 15 bases between the two germline ends. CDR3: CASSPKAEVETQYF. CDR3 in DNA: TGTGCCAGCAGCCCCAAGGCCGAGGTGGAGACCCAGTACTTC. The variable domain in full, with the rest retrieved from reference TRBV11-2 and TRBJ2-5, is EAGVAQSPRYKIIEKRQSVAFWCNPISGHATLYWYQQILGQGPKLLIQFQNNGVVDDSQLPKDRFSAERLKGVDSTLKIQPAKLEDSAVYLCASSPKAEVETQYFGPGTRLLVL.

The table lists this clone with a count of one. This rearrangement joins TRBV4-1 to TRBJ1-5; 9 bases are shared with TRBD1. After removal of 2 bases from V and 2 bases from J, the junction contained 10 bases not matched to a gene. CDR3 length: 18 amino acids. Germline V CDR1 and CDR2: MGHRA, YSYEKL. The CDR3 sequence is CASSQKPGTGHGNQPQHF. The CDR3 bases are TGCGCCAGCAGCCAAAAACCCGGGACAGGGCATGGCAATCAGCCCCAGCATTTT.

The rearrangement joins TRBV30 to TRBJ1-6; 8 bases line up with TRBD1. This CDR3 is built from 17 residues. Germline V CDR1 and CDR2: GTSNPN, SVGIG (reference sequence). V lost 3 bases, J lost 0 bases, and 7 bases stayed unmatched. CDR3: CAWRGQETYSYNSPLHF. CDR3 bases: TGTGCCTGGAGGGGACAGGAAACTTACTCCTATAATTCACCCCTCCACTTT.